This is a list of T cell receptor beta chains from one sample in a study of CD8+ T cells in alopecia areata. Method: immunoSEQ multiplex PCR; TCRdb's copy keeps in-frame clones and lacks some. The sample includes 130,000 or so clones, roughly 50% seen only once; the top ten take roughly a sixth. Sequencing used CD8+ T cells sorted from blood, obtained at week 0. All receptors derive from a human donor with alopecia areata. Both conserved end residues are part of each CDR3. A D gene is named only where the DNA matches it firmly. Some rows mark clone size as missing; the rest say once, few, many or name a class of expanded clone.

V	D	J	size	CDR3	DNA
TRBV4-3	-	TRBJ1-4	few	CASSQDGWGEVSEKLFF	TGCGCCAGCAGCCAGGATGGTTGGGGAGAGGTCAGTGAAAAACTGTTTTTT
TRBV4-3	-	TRBJ2-1	-	CASSQGSESSYNEQFF	TGCGCCAGCAGCCAAGGGAGCGAGAGCTCCTACAATGAGCAGTTCTTC
TRBV29-1	TRBD1	TRBJ1-1	-	CSALQGARTEAFF	TGCAGCGCCTTACAGGGGGCGAGAACTGAAGCTTTCTTT
TRBV2	-	TRBJ1-1	once	CASSLNTEAFF	TGTGCCAGCAGCTTGAACACTGAAGCTTTCTTT
TRBV5-6	-	TRBJ2-7	few	CASSASSGPSYEQYF	TGTGCCAGCAGCGCTAGTAGCGGCCCTTCCTACGAGCAGTACTTC
TRBV27	-	TRBJ1-6	-	CASNNLTDFYNSPLHF	TGTGCCAGCAACAATCTCACAGACTTCTATAATTCACCCCTCCACTTT
TRBV5-1	-	TRBJ1-2	-	CASSLVSRGSSGYTF	TGCGCCAGCAGCTTAGTATCGCGGGGATCGAGTGGCTACACCTTC
TRBV5-6	TRBD1	TRBJ2-5	few	CASSLGDRVETQYF	TGTGCCAGCAGCTTGGGGGACAGGGTAGAGACCCAGTACTTC
TRBV6-5	-	TRBJ1-1	-	CASSPRANTEAFF	TGTGCCAGCAGTCCGCGGGCAAACACTGAAGCTTTCTTT
TRBV7-2	-	TRBJ1-2	-	CASSLLREAHGYTF	TGTGCCAGCAGCTTACTCAGGGAGGCTCATGGCTACACCTTC
TRBV2	-	TRBJ2-7	few	CASSPPGTPNRYEQYF	TGTGCCAGCAGCCCCCCCGGGACCCCCAATAGGTACGAGCAGTACTTC
TRBV30	TRBD1	TRBJ1-5	few	CAWSGGNQPQHF	TGTGCCTGGTCAGGGGGGAATCAGCCCCAGCATTTT
TRBV19	-	TRBJ2-2	-	CASDDINTGELFF	TGTGCCAGTGATGACATAAACACCGGGGAGCTGTTTTTT
TRBV7-9	-	TRBJ2-3	-	CASSHPRRGPTDTQYF	TGTGCCAGCAGCCATCCCCGGAGGGGGCCGACAGATACGCAGTATTTT
TRBV5-1	-	TRBJ2-7	once	CASSAPLSGAYEQYF	TGCGCCAGCAGCGCGCCCTTGAGCGGAGCCTACGAGCAGTACTTC
TRBV29-1	-	TRBJ1-2	few	CSVEAGEVDYGYTF	TGCAGCGTTGAGGCAGGGGAAGTCGACTATGGCTACACCTTC
TRBV10-3	-	TRBJ2-1	-	CAILTDGNEQFF	TGTGCCATCTTGACGGATGGGAATGAGCAGTTCTTC
TRBV30	-	TRBJ2-7	-	CAWSDPGTSRRYEQYF	TGTGCCTGGAGTGATCCCGGGACTTCCCGGCGCTACGAGCAGTACTTC
TRBV7-2	-	TRBJ1-5	-	CASSPGRVYSNQPQHF	TGTGCCAGCAGCCCCGGGAGAGTTTATAGCAATCAGCCCCAGCATTTT